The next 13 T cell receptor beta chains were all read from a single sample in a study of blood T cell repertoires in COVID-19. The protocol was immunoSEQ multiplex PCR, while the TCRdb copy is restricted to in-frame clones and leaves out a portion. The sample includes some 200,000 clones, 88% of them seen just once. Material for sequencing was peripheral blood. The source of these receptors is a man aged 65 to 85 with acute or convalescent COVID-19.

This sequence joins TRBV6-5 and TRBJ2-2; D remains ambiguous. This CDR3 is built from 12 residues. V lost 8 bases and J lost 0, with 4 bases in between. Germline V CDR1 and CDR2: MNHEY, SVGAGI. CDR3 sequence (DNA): TGTGCCAGCCTGTCGAACACCGGGGAGCTGTTTTTT. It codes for CASLSNTGELFF.

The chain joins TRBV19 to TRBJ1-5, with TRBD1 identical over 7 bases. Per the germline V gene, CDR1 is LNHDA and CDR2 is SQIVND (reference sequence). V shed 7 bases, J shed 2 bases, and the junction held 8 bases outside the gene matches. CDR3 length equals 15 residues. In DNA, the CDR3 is TGTGCCAGTACTTCCCACGGGACAGGCAATCAGCCCCAGCATTTT. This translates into CASTSHGTGNQPQHF.

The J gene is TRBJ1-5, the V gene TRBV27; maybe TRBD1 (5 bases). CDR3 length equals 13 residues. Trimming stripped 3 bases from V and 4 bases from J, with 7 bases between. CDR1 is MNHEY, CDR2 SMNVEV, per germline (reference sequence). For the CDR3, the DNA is TGTGCCAGCAGTTTCGACAGTAATCAGCCCCAGCATTTT. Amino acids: CASSFDSNQPQHF.

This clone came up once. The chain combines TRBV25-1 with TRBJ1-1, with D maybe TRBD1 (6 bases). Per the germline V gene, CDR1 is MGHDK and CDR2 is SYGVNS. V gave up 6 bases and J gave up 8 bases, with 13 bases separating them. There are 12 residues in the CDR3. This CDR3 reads CASSSFGQEAFF. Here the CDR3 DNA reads TGTGCCAGCAGCTCATTTGGACAGGAAGCTTTCTTT.

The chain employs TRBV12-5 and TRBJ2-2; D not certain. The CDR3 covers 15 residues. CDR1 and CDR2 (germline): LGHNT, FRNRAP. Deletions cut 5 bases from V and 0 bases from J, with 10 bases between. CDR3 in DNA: TGTGCTAGTGGTGGGCGACCCGCGAACACCGGGGAGCTGTTTTTT. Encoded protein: CASGGRPANTGELFF. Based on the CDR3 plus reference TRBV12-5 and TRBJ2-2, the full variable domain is DARVTQTPRHKVTEMGQEVTMRCQPILGHNTVFWYRQTMMQGLELLAYFRNRAPLDDSGMPKDRFSAEMPDATLATLKIQPSEPRDSAVYFCASGGRPANTGELFFGEGSRLTVL.

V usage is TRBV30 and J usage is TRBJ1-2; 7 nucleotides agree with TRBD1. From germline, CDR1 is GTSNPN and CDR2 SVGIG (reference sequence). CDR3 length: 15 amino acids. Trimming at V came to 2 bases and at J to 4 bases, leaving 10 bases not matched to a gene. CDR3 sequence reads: CAWSPQQGGVYGYTF. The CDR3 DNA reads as TGTGCCTGGAGTCCCCAGCAGGGGGGTGTCTATGGCTACACCTTC.

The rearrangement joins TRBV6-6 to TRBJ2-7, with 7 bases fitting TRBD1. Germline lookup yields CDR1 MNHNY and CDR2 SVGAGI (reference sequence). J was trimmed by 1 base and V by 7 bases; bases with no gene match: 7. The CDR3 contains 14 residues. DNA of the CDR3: TGTGCCAGCACCCTCAGACAGGGTTCCTACGAGCAGTACTTC. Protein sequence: CASTLRQGSYEQYF.

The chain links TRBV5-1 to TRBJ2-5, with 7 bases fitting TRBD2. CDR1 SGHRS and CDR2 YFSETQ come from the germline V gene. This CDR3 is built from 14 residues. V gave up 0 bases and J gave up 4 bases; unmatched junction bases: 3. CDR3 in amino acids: CASSLAGGAETQYF. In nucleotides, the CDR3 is TGCGCCAGCAGCTTGGCGGGAGGCGCAGAGACCCAGTACTTC.

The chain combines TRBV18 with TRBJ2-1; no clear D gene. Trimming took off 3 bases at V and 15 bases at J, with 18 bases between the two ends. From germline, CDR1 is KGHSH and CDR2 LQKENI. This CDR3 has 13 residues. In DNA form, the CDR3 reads TGTGCCAGCTCACCTGCCAGTGTTTCTGCAGGGTTCTTC. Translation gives CASSPASVSAGFF. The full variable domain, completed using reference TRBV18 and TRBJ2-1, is NAGVMQNPRHLVRRRGQEARLRCSPMKGHSHVYWYRQLPEEGLKFMVYLQKENIIDESGMPKERFSAEFPKEGPSILRIQQVVRGDSAAYFCASSPASVSAGFFGPGTRLTVL.

The CDR3 DNA follows: TGTGCCAGCAGCGCCTCGACTTATACAGGTCTCCAAGAGACCCAGTACTTC. It codes for CASSASTYTGLQETQYF. The genes are TRBV9 and TRBJ2-5; a possible D gene is TRBD1 (5 bases). V shed 3 bases and J shed 1 base, with 19 bases lying between them. Germline V gene lookup returns CDR1 SGDLS and CDR2 YYNGEE. The CDR3 sequence is 17 residues long.

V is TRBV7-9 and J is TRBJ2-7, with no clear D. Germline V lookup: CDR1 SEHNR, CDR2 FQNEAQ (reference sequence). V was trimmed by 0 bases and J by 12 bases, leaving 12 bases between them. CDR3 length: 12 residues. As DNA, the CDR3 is TGTGCCAGCAGCTTAGCCCAGGATCATCCGTACTTC. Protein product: CASSLAQDHPYF.

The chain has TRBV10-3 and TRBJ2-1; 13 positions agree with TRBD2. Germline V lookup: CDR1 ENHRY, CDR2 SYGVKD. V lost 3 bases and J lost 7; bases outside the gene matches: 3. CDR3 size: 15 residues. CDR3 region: CAISEGLAGVNEQFF. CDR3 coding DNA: TGTGCCATCAGTGAAGGACTAGCGGGAGTAAATGAGCAGTTCTTC.

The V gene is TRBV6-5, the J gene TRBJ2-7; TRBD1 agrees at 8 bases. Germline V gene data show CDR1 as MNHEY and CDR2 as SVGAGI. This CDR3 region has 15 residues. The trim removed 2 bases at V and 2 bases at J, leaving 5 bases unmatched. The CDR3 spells CASSYGTGDPYEQYF. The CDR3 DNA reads TGTGCCAGCAGTTACGGGACAGGCGACCCCTACGAGCAGTACTTC.